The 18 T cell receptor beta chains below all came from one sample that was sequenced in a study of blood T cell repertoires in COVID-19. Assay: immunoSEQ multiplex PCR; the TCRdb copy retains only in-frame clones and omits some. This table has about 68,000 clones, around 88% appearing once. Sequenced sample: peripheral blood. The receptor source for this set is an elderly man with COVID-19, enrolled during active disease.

DNA of the CDR3: TGTGCCAGCAGCGCGGGACAGGGGGGCTACAATGAGCAGTTCTTC. Its protein product is CASSAGQGGYNEQFF. The chain is built from TRBV9 and TRBJ2-1; 11 bases align to TRBD1. V was clipped by 3 bases and J by 3 bases; unmatched bases: 2. Germline V gives CDR1 SGDLS, CDR2 YYNGEE. The CDR3 covers 15 residues.

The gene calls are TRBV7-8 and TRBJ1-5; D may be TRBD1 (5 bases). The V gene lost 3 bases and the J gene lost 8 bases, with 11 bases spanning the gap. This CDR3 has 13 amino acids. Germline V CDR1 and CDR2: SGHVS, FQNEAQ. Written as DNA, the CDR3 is TGTGCCAGCAGCTTCACAGGATACGAGCCCCAGCATTTT. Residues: CASSFTGYEPQHF.

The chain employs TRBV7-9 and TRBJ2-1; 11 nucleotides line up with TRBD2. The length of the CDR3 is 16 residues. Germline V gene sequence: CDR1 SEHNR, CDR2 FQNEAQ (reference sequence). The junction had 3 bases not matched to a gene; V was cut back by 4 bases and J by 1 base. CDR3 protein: CASSSTSGGSYNEQFF. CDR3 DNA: TGTGCCAGCAGCTCTACTAGCGGGGGTTCCTACAATGAGCAGTTCTTC. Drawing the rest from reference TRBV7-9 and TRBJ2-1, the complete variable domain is DTGVSQNPRHKITKRGQNVTFRCDPISEHNRLYWYRQTLGQGPEFLTYFQNEAQLEKSRLLSDRFSAERPKGSFSTLEIQRTEQGDSAMYLCASSSTSGGSYNEQFFGPGTRLTVL.

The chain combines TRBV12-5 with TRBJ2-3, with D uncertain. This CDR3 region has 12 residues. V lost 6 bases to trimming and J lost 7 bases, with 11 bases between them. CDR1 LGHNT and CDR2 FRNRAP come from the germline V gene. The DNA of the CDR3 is TGTGCTAGTGGAGGCGGTAGGAATACGCAGTATTTT. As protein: CASGGGRNTQYF.

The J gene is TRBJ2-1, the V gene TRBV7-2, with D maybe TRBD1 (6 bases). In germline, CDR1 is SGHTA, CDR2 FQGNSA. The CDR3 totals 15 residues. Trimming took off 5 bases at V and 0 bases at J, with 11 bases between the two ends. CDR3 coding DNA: TGTGCCAGCAGCCTCCAGGGGAGCTCCTACAATGAGCAGTTCTTC. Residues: CASSLQGSSYNEQFF.

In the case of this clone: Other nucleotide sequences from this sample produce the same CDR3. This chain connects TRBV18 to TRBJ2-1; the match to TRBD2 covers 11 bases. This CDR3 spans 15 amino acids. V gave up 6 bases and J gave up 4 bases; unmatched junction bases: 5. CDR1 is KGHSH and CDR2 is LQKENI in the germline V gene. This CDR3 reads CASSPGTSGYNEQFF. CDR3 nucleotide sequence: TGTGCCAGCTCCCCCGGGACTAGCGGTTACAATGAGCAGTTCTTC.

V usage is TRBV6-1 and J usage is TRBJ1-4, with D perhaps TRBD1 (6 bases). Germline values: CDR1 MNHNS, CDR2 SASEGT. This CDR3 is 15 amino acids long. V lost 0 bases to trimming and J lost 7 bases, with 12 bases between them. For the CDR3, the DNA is TGTGCCAGCAGTGAAGCGGGGGGGGCTATTGAAAAACTGTTTTTT. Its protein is CASSEAGGAIEKLFF.

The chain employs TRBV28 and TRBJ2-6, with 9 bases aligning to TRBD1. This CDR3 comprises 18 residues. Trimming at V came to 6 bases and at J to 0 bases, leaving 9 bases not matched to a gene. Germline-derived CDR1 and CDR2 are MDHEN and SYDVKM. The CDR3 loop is CASSPGGQGPSGANVLTF. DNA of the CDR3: TGTGCCAGCAGCCCCGGGGGACAGGGCCCCTCTGGGGCCAACGTCCTGACTTTC.

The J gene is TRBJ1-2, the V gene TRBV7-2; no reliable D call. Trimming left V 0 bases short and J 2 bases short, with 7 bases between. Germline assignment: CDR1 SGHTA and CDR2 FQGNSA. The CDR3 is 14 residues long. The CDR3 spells CASSLARGNYGYTF. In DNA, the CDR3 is TGTGCCAGCAGCTTAGCGCGAGGGAACTATGGCTACACCTTC.

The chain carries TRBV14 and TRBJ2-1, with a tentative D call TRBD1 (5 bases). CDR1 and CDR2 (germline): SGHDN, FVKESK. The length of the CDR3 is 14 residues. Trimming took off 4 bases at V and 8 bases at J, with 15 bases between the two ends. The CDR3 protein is CASSPSRGLDEQFF. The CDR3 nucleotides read TGTGCCAGCAGCCCCTCAAGGGGATTGGATGAGCAGTTCTTC.

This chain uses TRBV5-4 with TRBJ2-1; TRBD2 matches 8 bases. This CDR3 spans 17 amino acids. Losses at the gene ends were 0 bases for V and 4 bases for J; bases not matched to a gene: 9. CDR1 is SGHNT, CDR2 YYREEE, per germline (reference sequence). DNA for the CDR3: TGTGCCAGCAGCTTGGCAGCGGGGGCCTCTAAATACAATGAGCAGTTCTTC. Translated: CASSLAAGASKYNEQFF.

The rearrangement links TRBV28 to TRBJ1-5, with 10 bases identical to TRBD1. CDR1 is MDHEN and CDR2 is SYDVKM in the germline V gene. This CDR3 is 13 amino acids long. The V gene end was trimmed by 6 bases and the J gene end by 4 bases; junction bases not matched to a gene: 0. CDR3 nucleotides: TGTGCCAGCAGGGGACAGGGGAATCAGCCCCAGCATTTT. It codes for CASRGQGNQPQHF.

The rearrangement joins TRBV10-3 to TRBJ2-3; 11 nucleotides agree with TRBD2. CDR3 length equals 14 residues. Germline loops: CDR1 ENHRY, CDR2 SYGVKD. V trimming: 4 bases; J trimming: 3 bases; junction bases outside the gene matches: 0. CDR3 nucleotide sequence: TGTGCCATCAGTGCTAGCGGGGGGACAGATACGCAGTATTTT. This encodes CAISASGGTDTQYF.

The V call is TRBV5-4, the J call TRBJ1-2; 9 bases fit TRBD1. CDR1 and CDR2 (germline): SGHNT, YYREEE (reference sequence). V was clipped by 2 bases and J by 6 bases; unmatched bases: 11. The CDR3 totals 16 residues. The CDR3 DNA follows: TGTGCCAGCAGCTTTGCCCCGGGACAGGGTGGGCATGGCTACACCTTC. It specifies CASSFAPGQGGHGYTF.

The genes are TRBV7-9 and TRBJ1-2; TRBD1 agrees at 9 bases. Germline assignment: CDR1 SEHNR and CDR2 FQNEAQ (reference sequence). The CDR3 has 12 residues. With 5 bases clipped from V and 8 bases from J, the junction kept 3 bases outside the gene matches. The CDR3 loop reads CASSSTGGGYTF. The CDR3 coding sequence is TGTGCCAGCAGCAGTACAGGGGGCGGCTACACCTTC.

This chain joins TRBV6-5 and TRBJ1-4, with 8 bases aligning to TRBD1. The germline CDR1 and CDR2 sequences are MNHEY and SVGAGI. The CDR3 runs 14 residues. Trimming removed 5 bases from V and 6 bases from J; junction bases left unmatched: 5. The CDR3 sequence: CASSRTGYYEKLFF. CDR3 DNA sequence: TGTGCCAGCAGTAGGACAGGGTATTATGAAAAACTGTTTTTT.

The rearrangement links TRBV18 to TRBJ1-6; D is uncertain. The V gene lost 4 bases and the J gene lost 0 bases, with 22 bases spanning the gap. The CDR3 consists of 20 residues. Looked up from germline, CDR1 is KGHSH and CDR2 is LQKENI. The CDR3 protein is CASSLSMLHTKSSYNSPLHF. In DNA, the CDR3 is TGTGCCAGCTCACTCTCCATGCTGCATACGAAGAGCTCCTATAATTCACCCCTCCACTTT.

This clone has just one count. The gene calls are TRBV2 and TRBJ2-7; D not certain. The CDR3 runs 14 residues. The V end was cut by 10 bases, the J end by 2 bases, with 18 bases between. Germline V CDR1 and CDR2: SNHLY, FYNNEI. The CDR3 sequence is CANSIRYVTYEQYF. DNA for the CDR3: TGTGCCAACTCAATACGTTATGTAACCTACGAGCAGTACTTC. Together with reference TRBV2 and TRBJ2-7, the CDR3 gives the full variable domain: EPEVTQTPSHQVTQMGQEVILRCVPISNHLYFYWYRQILGQKVEFLVSFYNNEISEKSEIFDDQFSVERPDGSNFTLKIRSTKLEDSAMYFCANSIRYVTYEQYFGPGTRLTVT.